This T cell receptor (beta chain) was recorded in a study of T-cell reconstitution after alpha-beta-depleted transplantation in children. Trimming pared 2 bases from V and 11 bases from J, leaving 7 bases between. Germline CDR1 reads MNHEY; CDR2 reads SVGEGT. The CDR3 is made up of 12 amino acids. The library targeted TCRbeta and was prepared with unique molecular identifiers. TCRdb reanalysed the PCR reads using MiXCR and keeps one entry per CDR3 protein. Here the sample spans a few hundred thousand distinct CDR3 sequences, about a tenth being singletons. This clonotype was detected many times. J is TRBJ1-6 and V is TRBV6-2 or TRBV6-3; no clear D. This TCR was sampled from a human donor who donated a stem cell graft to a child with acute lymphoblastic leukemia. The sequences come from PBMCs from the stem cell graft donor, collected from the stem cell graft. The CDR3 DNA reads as TGTGCCAGCAGTTACACCGTGGCACCCCTCCACTTT. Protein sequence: CASSYTVAPLHF.